These 9 T cell receptor beta chains were sequenced from one sample in a study of T-cell memory formation after mild COVID-19. TCRdb reprocessed the 5' RACE reads via MiXCR and lists one record per CDR3 protein. The sample holds 110,000 or so distinct CDR3 sequences, 22% seen once. Material: PBMCs or a T cell subset sorted from them (not recorded which). The receptor source for this set is a man aged 18 to 29 who had mild COVID-19 (a few samples of this study predate the infection). Cell type and time point are not known.

This chain links TRBV4-1 with TRBJ2-7; 15 bases line up with TRBD2. V lost 2 bases, J lost 0 bases, and 5 bases stayed unmatched. The CDR3 spans 18 residues. The germline CDR1 and CDR2 sequences are MGHRA and YSYEKL. The CDR3 here is CASSQWTSGGDLSYEQYF. In nucleotides, the CDR3 is TGCGCCAGCAGCCAATGGACTAGCGGGGGGGATCTCTCCTACGAGCAGTACTTC.

The chain is built from TRBV5-4 and TRBJ2-3; 7 nucleotides match TRBD1. Germline CDR1 is SGHNT and CDR2 is YYREEE (reference sequence). This CDR3 has 14 amino acids. V lost 4 bases, J lost 11 bases, and 13 bases stayed unmatched. The CDR3 region has the DNA TGTGCCAGCAGCCTTCGCATATCCGGGACAGTGCAGTATTTT. This encodes CASSLRISGTVQYF.

This clonotype came up a few times. This rearrangement joins TRBV29-1 to TRBJ2-1, with D perhaps given as TRBD1 or TRBD2 (5 bases each). The CDR3 consists of 15 residues. CDR1 and CDR2 from the germline V gene are SQVTM and ANQGSEA. The germline V and J ends were trimmed by 1 base and 7 bases, with 17 bases remaining between them. Here the CDR3 reads CSVEVSGRERNEQFF. The CDR3 coding sequence is TGCAGCGTTGAAGTTTCGGGGCGCGAGAGGAATGAGCAGTTCTTC.

The table lists this clonotype with a few counts. The junction departs from germline at one end; a sequencing error may be responsible. The V gene is TRBV7-9, the J gene TRBJ1-6; D uncertain. CDR3 length: 14 amino acids. CDR1 and CDR2 (germline): SEHNR, FQNEAQ (reference sequence). CDR3 sequence: CASSLEGVGSPLHF. In DNA, the CDR3 is TGTGCCAGCAGTTTAGAGGGTGTTGGTTCACCCCTCCACTTT.

This clonotype was detected only a few times. The V call is TRBV6-6, the J call TRBJ2-7; no definite D call. Per germline, CDR1 MNHNY and CDR2 SVGAGI (reference sequence). There are 13 residues in the CDR3. Trimming removed 3 bases at V and 3 bases at J, with 9 bases between. This chain's CDR3 is CASSYPNSYEQYV. CDR3 nucleotides: TGTGCCAGCAGTTATCCAAACAGCTACGAGCAGTACGTC.

The chain combines TRBV29-1 with TRBJ1-1; no clear D. This CDR3 comprises 12 residues. The germline V gene encodes CDR1 SQVTM and CDR2 ANQGSEA. The germline V and J ends were trimmed by 4 bases and 2 bases, with 8 bases remaining between them. Here the CDR3 reads CSVGQDNTEAFF. The CDR3 DNA reads TGCAGCGTTGGGCAGGATAACACTGAAGCTTTCTTT.

This clonotype was seen more than once but under ten times. V gene TRBV2 combines with J gene TRBJ2-5, with D possibly being TRBD2 (7 bases). The CDR3 sequence is 14 residues long. V lost 4 bases and J lost 3, with 12 bases in between. Looked up from germline, CDR1 is SNHLY and CDR2 is FYNNEI. This CDR3 reads CASSGLGGEETQYF. DNA of the CDR3: TGTGCCAGCAGTGGACTAGGGGGGGAAGAGACCCAGTACTTC. The full variable domain, with the rest looked up from reference TRBV2 and TRBJ2-5, is EPEVTQTPSHQVTQMGQEVILRCVPISNHLYFYWYRQILGQKVEFLVSFYNNEISEKSEIFDDQFSVERPDGSNFTLKIRSTKLEDSAMYFCASSGLGGEETQYFGPGTRLLVL.

This chain uses TRBV11-2 with TRBJ2-1; 11 nucleotides agree with TRBD2. V was clipped by 3 bases and J by 9 bases; unmatched bases: 4. The length of the CDR3 is 14 residues. Germline CDR1 is SGHAT and CDR2 is FQNNGV. CDR3 amino acids: CASSLILAGAEQFF. For the CDR3, the DNA is TGTGCCAGCAGCTTGATACTAGCGGGGGCTGAGCAGTTCTTC.

This chain connects TRBV2 to TRBJ2-6; D may be TRBD1 (6 bases). Germline lookup yields CDR1 SNHLY and CDR2 FYNNEI. The CDR3 is made up of 17 amino acids. The ends were cut back, 5 bases at V and 0 bases at J, with 14 bases in the middle. The CDR3 DNA reads TGTGCCAGCAGTTCAGAGGGGACACTCTCTGGGGCCAACGTCCTGACTTTC. Its translation: CASSSEGTLSGANVLTF. Full variable domain (rest looked up from reference TRBV2 and TRBJ2-6): EPEVTQTPSHQVTQMGQEVILRCVPISNHLYFYWYRQILGQKVEFLVSFYNNEISEKSEIFDDQFSVERPDGSNFTLKIRSTKLEDSAMYFCASSSEGTLSGANVLTFGAGSRLTVL.